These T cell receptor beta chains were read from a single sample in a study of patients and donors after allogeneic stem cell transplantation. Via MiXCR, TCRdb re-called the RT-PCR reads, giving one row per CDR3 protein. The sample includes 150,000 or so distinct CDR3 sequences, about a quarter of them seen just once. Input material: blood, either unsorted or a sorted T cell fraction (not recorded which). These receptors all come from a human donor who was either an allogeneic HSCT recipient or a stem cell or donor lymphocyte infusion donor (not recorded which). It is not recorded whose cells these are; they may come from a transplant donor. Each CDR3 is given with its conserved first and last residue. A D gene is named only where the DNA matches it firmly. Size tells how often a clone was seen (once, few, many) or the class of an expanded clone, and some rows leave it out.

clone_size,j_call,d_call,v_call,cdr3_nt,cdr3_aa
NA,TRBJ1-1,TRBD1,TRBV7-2,TGTGCCAGCAGCCGAACCGACAGGGGGCTGGGGAACACTGAAGCTTTCTTT,CASSRTDRGLGNTEAFF
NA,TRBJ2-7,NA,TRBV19,TGTGCCAGTAGTATGCAGGGCCGGGCCTACGAGCAGTACTTC,CASSMQGRAYEQYF
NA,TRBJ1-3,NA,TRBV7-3,TGTGCCAGCAGCCCGCGGATACACTCTGGAAACACCATATATTTT,CASSPRIHSGNTIYF
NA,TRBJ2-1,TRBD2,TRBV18,TGTGCCAGCTCACCCCGACTAGCGGGAGGTGTTAACAATGAGCAGTTCTTC,CASSPRLAGGVNNEQFF
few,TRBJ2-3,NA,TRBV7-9,TGTGCCAGCAGCTTAGTAGGGGAAGGGGACAAATTCACAGATACGCAGTATTTT,CASSLVGEGDKFTDTQYF
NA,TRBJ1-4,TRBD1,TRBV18,TGTGCCAGCTCACTGGTCGAACGCAGGGGGCTGACGTCTTGTGAAAAACTGTTTTTT,CASSLVERRGLTSCEKLFF
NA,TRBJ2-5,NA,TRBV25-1,TGTGCCAGCAGTGATATGCGGGCCGAGTCCCAAGAGACCCAGTACTTC,CASSDMRAESQETQYF
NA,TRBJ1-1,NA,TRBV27,TGTGCCAGCAGTTCATACAGGGAGGAGGGAACTGAAGCTTTCTTT,CASSSYREEGTEAFF
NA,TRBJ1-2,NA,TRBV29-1,TGCAGCGTTGAGGGGACAAGTGGCTACACCTTC,CSVEGTSGYTF
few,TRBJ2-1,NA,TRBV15,TGTGCCACCAGCAGAGCCGGGGGCGGAAACAATGAGCAGTTCTTC,CATSRAGGGNNEQFF
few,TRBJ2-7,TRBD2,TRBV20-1,TGCAGTGCTAGAGATGGACTAGCGGTAGTATACGAGCAGTACTTC,CSARDGLAVVYEQYF
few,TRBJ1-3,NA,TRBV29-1,TGCAGCGTTGAATTGGGTACTGGCTCGGGAAACACCATATATTTT,CSVELGTGSGNTIYF
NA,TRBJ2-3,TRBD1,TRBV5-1,TGCGCCAGCCTAAGGGGGCCTAGTTTCACAGATACGCAGTATTTT,CASLRGPSFTDTQYF
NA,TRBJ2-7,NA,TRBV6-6,TGTGCCAGCAGTTACTCGCACCTGGAAGGAAAGCAGCCCTACGAGCAGTACTTC,CASSYSHLEGKQPYEQYF
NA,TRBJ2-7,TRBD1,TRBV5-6,TGTGCCAGCAGCGGGAACAGGGGGACCCCTTCCTACGAGCAGTACTTC,CASSGNRGTPSYEQYF
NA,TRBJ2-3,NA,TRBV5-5,TGTGCCAGCAGCCCTGGTTCCAGCGGGCACACAGATACGCAGTATTTT,CASSPGSSGHTDTQYF
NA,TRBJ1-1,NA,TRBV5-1,TGCGCCAGCCGCTCCGGGGACCCGAACACTGAAGCTTTCTTT,CASRSGDPNTEAFF
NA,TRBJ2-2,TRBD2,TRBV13,TGTGCCAGCAGCCCATCTTTGCGGGGGGCGAACACCGGGGAGCTGTTTTTT,CASSPSLRGANTGELFF
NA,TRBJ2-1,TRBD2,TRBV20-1,TGCAGTGCAGGAACCCGAGGGAGGGCGAGCTCCTACAATGAGCAGTTCTTC,CSAGTRGRASSYNEQFF
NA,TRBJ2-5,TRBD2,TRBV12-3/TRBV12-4,TGTGCCAGCAACACGGGACTAGAAGAAGAGACCCAGTACTTC,CASNTGLEEETQYF
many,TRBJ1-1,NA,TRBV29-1,TGCAGCGTTGGACACCCGAACACTGAAGCTTTCTTT,CSVGHPNTEAFF
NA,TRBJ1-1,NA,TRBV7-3,TGTGCCAGCAGCTTAACCGGCGGGAATTTCAGGGAAGCCCCTGAAGCTTTCTTT,CASSLTGGNFREAPEAFF
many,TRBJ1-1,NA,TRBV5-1,TGCGCCAGCAGCCGTCAAAAGGGGTTGAACACTGAAGCTTTCTTT,CASSRQKGLNTEAFF
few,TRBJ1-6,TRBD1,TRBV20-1,TGCAGTGCTAGAGATGTGACAGGGGGCTCCTATAATTCACCCCTCCACTTT,CSARDVTGGSYNSPLHF
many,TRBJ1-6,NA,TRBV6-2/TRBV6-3,TGTGCCAGCAGTTACTCGAATCGGCACACACCCCTCCACTTT,CASSYSNRHTPLHF
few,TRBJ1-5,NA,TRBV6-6,TGTGCCAGCAGCTCCTTAGCAAATCAGCCCCAGCATTTT,CASSSLANQPQHF
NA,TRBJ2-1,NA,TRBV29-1,TGCAGCGTTGAATCCGAGACTACCGTTGACTACAATGAGCAGTTCTTC,CSVESETTVDYNEQFF
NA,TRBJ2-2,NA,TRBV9,TGTGCCAGCAGCCTAAGAAACGGGAACACCGGGGAGCTGTTTTTT,CASSLRNGNTGELFF
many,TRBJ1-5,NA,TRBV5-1,TGCGCCAGCAGCTTGGTGGGCGACGGGCCGCCCCAGCATTTT,CASSLVGDGPPQHF
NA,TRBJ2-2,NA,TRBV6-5,TGTGCCAGCAGTTACGACAGAACCAACACCGGGGAGCTGTTTTTT,CASSYDRTNTGELFF
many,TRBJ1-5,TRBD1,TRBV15,TGTGCCACCAGCATTAGAGGGGGCTTTAGCAATCAGCCCCAGCATTTT,CATSIRGGFSNQPQHF